One and the same sample provided the 8 T cell receptor beta chains below, sequenced in a study of blood T cell repertoires in COVID-19. Profiling relied on immunoSEQ multiplex PCR, and the TCRdb table lists in-frame clones only, not all of them. The table records some 230,000 clones, around four fifths of them present only once. The specimen was peripheral blood. Receptors originate from an elderly woman with COVID-19, enrolled during active disease.

V is TRBV7-2 and J is TRBJ2-7; D perhaps matches TRBD2 (6 bases). Trimming removed 1 base from V and 6 bases from J, with 10 bases in between. The length of the CDR3 is 13 residues. From germline, CDR1 is SGHTA and CDR2 FQGNSA. The chain's CDR3 is CASSLDGGLEQYF. The CDR3 coding sequence is TGTGCCAGCAGCTTAGACGGGGGACTCGAGCAGTACTTC.

J is TRBJ2-5 and V is TRBV28; D unresolved. Germline-derived CDR1 and CDR2 are MDHEN and SYDVKM. V dropped 10 bases and J dropped 5 bases, with 14 bases sitting between them. This CDR3 region has 12 residues. CDR3 nucleotides: TGTGCCACCCGTACAGCCGCCGAGACCCAGTACTTC. The encoded protein is CATRTAAETQYF.

This chain connects TRBV2 to TRBJ1-3, with 7 bases fitting TRBD1. Germline CDR1 reads SNHLY; CDR2 reads FYNNEI. The J segment lost 2 bases and the V segment lost 8 bases, leaving 3 bases of the junction unmatched. The CDR3 is 13 amino acids. The CDR3 nucleotides are TGTGCCAGCGTACAGGGGACTGGAAACACCATATATTTT. The encoded protein is CASVQGTGNTIYF.

This sequence joins TRBV14 and TRBJ2-5, with 7 bases identical to TRBD1. The CDR3 length is 15 residues. V lost 2 bases, J lost 1 base, and 4 bases stayed unmatched. The germline CDR1 and CDR2 sequences are SGHDN and FVKESK. CDR3 nucleotides: TGTGCCAGCAGCCAATTAAGGGGGCCCCAAGAGACCCAGTACTTC. Its protein is CASSQLRGPQETQYF.

The rearrangement joins TRBV28 to TRBJ1-2, with 8 positions matching TRBD1. The ends lost 4 bases at V and 3 bases at J; junction bases unmatched: 16. The CDR3 is 18 residues long. Germline V gene data show CDR1 as MDHEN and CDR2 as SYDVKM. DNA for the CDR3: TGTGCCAGCAGTTACCCGGACAGGGATGATCGGATTGACTATGGCTACACCTTC. This codes for CASSYPDRDDRIDYGYTF.

V and J are TRBV30 and TRBJ1-6, with D unresolved. Germline V gene lookup returns CDR1 GTSNPN and CDR2 SVGIG (reference sequence). The ends were cut back, 4 bases at V and 5 bases at J, with 6 bases in the middle. The CDR3 extends over 12 amino acids. In nucleotides, the CDR3 is TGTGCCTGGAAGTCGGATAATTCACCCCTCCACTTT. Its translation: CAWKSDNSPLHF.

V gene TRBV18 combines with J gene TRBJ1-5; possibly TRBD1 for D (5 bases). Trimming left V 1 base short and J 1 base short, with 11 bases between. CDR3 length equals 16 residues. Per the germline V gene, CDR1 is KGHSH and CDR2 is LQKENI. CDR3 region: CASSPQQEGSNQPQHF. For the CDR3, the DNA is TGTGCCAGCTCACCACAACAGGAAGGGAGCAATCAGCCCCAGCATTTT. The full variable domain, completed using reference TRBV18 and TRBJ1-5, is NAGVMQNPRHLVRRRGQEARLRCSPMKGHSHVYWYRQLPEEGLKFMVYLQKENIIDESGMPKERFSAEFPKEGPSILRIQQVVRGDSAAYFCASSPQQEGSNQPQHFGDGTRLSIL.

The chain joins TRBV9 to TRBJ2-1, with TRBD2 as a possible D gene (5 bases). CDR1 SGDLS and CDR2 YYNGEE come from the germline V gene. The CDR3 is made up of 14 amino acids. V lost 4 bases to trimming and J lost 1 base, with 9 bases between them. The CDR3: CASSPSGSYNEQFF. CDR3 DNA sequence: TGTGCCAGCAGCCCCTCGGGGTCCTACAATGAGCAGTTCTTC.